This TCR beta chain was identified in a study of human T cells and chemical hapten exposure. Study background: Patients, a majority of them female, were diagnosed with alopecia areata, totalis or universalis.

The study's findings and limits: Once DPC sensitization occurred, TCRs above 1 in 1000 frequency showed no change.

Germline-derived CDR1 and CDR2 are SGHRS and YFSETQ. This CDR3 is 16 amino acids long. V lost 4 bases and J 0 bases, leaving 14 bases between the germline ends. For the library, individual cDNA molecules each received unique molecular identifiers. Study processing details: A per-sample median of about 96,000 TCRs was observed, with counts ranging from roughly 23,224 to 700,000. TCRdb fed the RACE reads into MiXCR, producing one record per CDR3 protein. V and J calls and clone size were set by TCRdb, not the authors. The sample yields approximately 90,000 distinct CDR3 sequences, about 11% seen once. The sample's time point: patch test 2, 6 weeks after DPC sensitization. The treatment: therapeutic diphenylcyclopropenone sensitization with weekly scalp DPC. With regard to this clonotype: The antigen remains undetermined.

This clonotype originated in a man aged 40-49 years with alopecia areata. Some clones in this sample may be carry-over from other donors' samples. The rearrangement links TRBV5-1 to TRBJ1-3; TRBD1 is a possible D gene (6 bases). The source was whole blood, collected in connection with sensitization to the hapten diphenylcyclopropenone (DPC). This CDR3 reads CASSLGQWISGNTIYF. In DNA, the CDR3 is TGCGCCAGCAGCCTAGGACAGTGGATCTCTGGAAACACCATATATTTT.